A single T cell receptor (beta chain) is shown here with its context. The CDR3 spans 14 residues. CDR1 is LNHDA and CDR2 is SQIVND in the germline V gene (reference sequence). V was clipped by 8 bases and J by 5 bases; unmatched bases: 6. These data come from a study of blood T cell repertoires in COVID-19. Using immunoSEQ multiplex PCR, the repertoire was profiled, and TCRdb retains in-frame clones only, with some absent. The sample has some 30,000 clones, 80% to 90% seen once; the top ten hold roughly 44%. The TCR comes from a human donor in a cohort sampled during active COVID-19. The chain couples TRBV19 to TRBJ2-2, with 9 bases that match TRBD1. Sequencing was carried out using peripheral blood. This CDR3 is CASGTGHRTGELFF. The CDR3 DNA is TGTGCCAGTGGGACAGGGCACCGTACCGGGGAGCTGTTTTTT. Using reference TRBV19 and TRBJ2-2 for the parts outside the CDR3, the full variable domain is DGGITQSPKYLFRKEGQNVTLSCEQNLNHDAMYWYRQDPGQGLRLIYYSQIVNDFQKGDIAEGYSVSREKKESFPLTVTSAQKNPTAFYLCASGTGHRTGELFFGEGSRLTVL.